One sample yielded the 32 T cell receptor beta chains listed below, sequenced in a study of vaccination effects on CD4 cells after COVID-19. These receptors have no identified antigens. Here immunoSEQ multiplex PCR was the method, and the copy in TCRdb shows in-frame clones only, minus some. The sample carries 30,000 to 40,000 clones, 82% recorded once. Antigen-specific CD4+ T cells were expanded with viral peptide pools in the ViraFEST assay before sequencing. The culture ran for roughly 10 days before CD4+ T cells were isolated. Each participant received a vaccine that was either BNT162b2 or mRNA-1273, given as two doses. The sequenced sample was CD4+ T cells from PBMCs cultured with HCoV-NL63 spike peptides, obtained after COVID-19 vaccination. The receptor source for this set is a human donor who received a COVID-19 vaccine. Some clones in this sample may be carry-over from other donors' samples.

The chain carries TRBV15 and TRBJ2-7; D unclear. Germline V gene data show CDR1 as LNHNV and CDR2 as YYDKDF (reference sequence). The CDR3 spans 16 residues. Trimming pared 3 bases from V and 2 bases from J, leaving 17 bases between. The CDR3 DNA reads as TGTGCCACCAGCAGGGCCCCGGTACTAAGAACCTACGAGCAGTACGTC. Encoded protein: CATSRAPVLRTYEQYV.

The chain carries TRBV7-9 and TRBJ1-6; a weak D match, TRBD1 (5 bases). Trimming stripped 5 bases from V and 6 bases from J, with 17 bases between. CDR3 size: 16 residues. Germline V gives CDR1 SEHNR, CDR2 FQNEAQ (reference sequence). This CDR3 reads CASSPLPDISNSPLHF. The CDR3 nucleotides are TGTGCCAGCAGCCCTCTCCCGGACATATCTAATTCACCCCTCCACTTT.

J is TRBJ1-2 and V is TRBV30; 9 bases match TRBD1. There are 18 residues in the CDR3. Per the germline V gene, CDR1 is GTSNPN and CDR2 is SVGIG (reference sequence). Trimming took 5 bases from V and 5 from J; bases not matched to a gene: 21. The DNA for the CDR3 is TGTGCCTGGTCAAGACCCGGGACAGGGTTTAGTCTAGGGTATGGCTACACCTTC. This gives the protein CAWSRPGTGFSLGYGYTF. Looking up the rest from reference TRBV30 and TRBJ1-2 gives the full variable domain: SQTIHQWPATLVQPVGSPLSLECTVEGTSNPNLYWYRQAAGRGLQLLFYSVGIGQISSEVPQNLSASRPQDRQFILSSKKLLLSDSGFYLCAWSRPGTGFSLGYGYTFGSGTRLTVV.

The chain joins TRBV10-1 to TRBJ1-6; the D is unclear. CDR3 size: 14 residues. Germline values: CDR1 WNHNN, CDR2 SYGVQD (reference sequence). Trimming removed 3 bases from V and 6 bases from J, with 9 bases in between. The CDR3 nucleotides are TGCGCCAGCAGTGATCTTCGGACTAATTCACCCCTCCACTTT. As protein: CASSDLRTNSPLHF.

This clone has only a few counts. The CDR3 sequence: CASRLGQLSTDTQYF. The CDR3 DNA reads as TGTGCCAGCCGCCTGGGGCAGCTAAGCACAGATACGCAGTATTTT. The chain carries TRBV5-6 and TRBJ2-3; possible D gene TRBD1, 5 bases. The CDR3 has 15 amino acids. CDR1 and CDR2 (germline): SGHDT, YYEEEE. V shed 7 bases and J shed 0 bases, with 15 bases lying between them.

The rearrangement links TRBV2 to TRBJ1-5; 9 bases are shared with TRBD1. Trimming at V came to 6 bases and at J to 8 bases, leaving 11 bases not matched to a gene. Germline loops: CDR1 SNHLY, CDR2 FYNNEI. The CDR3 is 15 residues long. The CDR3 here is CASSDPGQGRKPQHF. The CDR3 bases are TGTGCCAGCAGCGATCCCGGACAGGGGAGAAAGCCCCAGCATTTT.

The chain carries TRBV27 and TRBJ2-2; 16 nucleotides align to TRBD2. CDR3 size: 21 residues. J gave up 7 bases and V 4 bases, and 18 bases lay outside the gene matches. Germline CDR1 reads MNHEY; CDR2 reads SMNVEV (reference sequence). The CDR3 DNA follows: TGTGCCAGCAGTTCCCCCCGGGGACTAGCGGGAGGGCCTGTTAGGATCGGGGAGCTGTTTTTT. Translated: CASSSPRGLAGGPVRIGELFF.

The gene calls are TRBV5-1 and TRBJ2-2, with 8 bases identical to TRBD1. The ends lost 1 base at V and 1 base at J; junction bases unmatched: 6. The CDR3 length is 17 residues. Germline CDR1 is SGHRS and CDR2 is YFSETQ. CDR3: CASSLPPGTGNTGELFF. CDR3 nucleotide sequence: TGCGCCAGCAGCTTGCCGCCGGGGACAGGGAACACCGGGGAGCTGTTTTTT. Combining the CDR3 with reference TRBV5-1 and TRBJ2-2 gives the whole variable domain KAGVTQTPRYLIKTRGQQVTLSCSPISGHRSVSWYQQTPGQGLQFLFEYFSETQRNKGNFPGRFSGRQFSNSRSEMNVSTLELGDSALYLCASSLPPGTGNTGELFFGEGSRLTVL.

This chain connects TRBV28 to TRBJ2-2; D is unclear. The germline V and J ends were trimmed by 9 bases and 6 bases, with 8 bases remaining between them. The CDR3 is made up of 11 amino acids. CDR1 MDHEN and CDR2 SYDVKM come from the germline V gene. Written as DNA, the CDR3 is TGTGCCAGTAGTATCCCCGGGGAGCTGTTTTTT. Encoded protein: CASSIPGELFF.

The V gene is TRBV5-1, the J gene TRBJ1-1; 7 bases are a match to TRBD1. V lost 7 bases and J lost 4; bases outside the gene matches: 7. Looked up from germline, CDR1 is SGHRS and CDR2 is YFSETQ. The CDR3 is 13 amino acids. The CDR3 spells CASWNHRGTEAFF. The CDR3 nucleotides read TGCGCCAGCTGGAACCACAGGGGCACTGAAGCTTTCTTT.

V is TRBV6-1 and J is TRBJ1-3; D ambiguous. The CDR3 covers 18 residues. Germline CDR1 is MNHNS and CDR2 is SASEGT. Trimming took off 0 bases at V and 7 bases at J, with 22 bases between the two ends. This CDR3 reads CASSEALHGRNRINTIYF. The CDR3 nucleotides are TGTGCCAGCAGTGAAGCGCTTCATGGACGGAATCGAATCAACACCATATATTTT.

The chain recombines TRBV7-9 with TRBJ2-5; 8 bases agree with TRBD1. Losses at the gene ends were 2 bases for V and 5 bases for J; bases not matched to a gene: 4. Germline assignment: CDR1 SEHNR and CDR2 FQNEAQ (reference sequence). The CDR3 has 14 residues. The DNA for the CDR3 is TGTGCCAGCAGCTTACAGGGGGCTAGGGAGACCCAGTACTTC. Translated: CASSLQGARETQYF.

This clone has a single count. This chain links TRBV7-2 with TRBJ2-2; no clear D gene. The germline V gene has CDR1 SGHTA and CDR2 FQGNSA. With 5 bases removed from V and 0 bases from J, the gap between germline ends came to 13 bases. CDR3 length: 16 amino acids. Here the CDR3 DNA reads TGTGCCAGCAGCGCAAAGGCTACCTCGAACACCGGGGAGCTGTTTTTT. This sequence encodes CASSAKATSNTGELFF. The full variable domain, in which reference TRBV7-2 and TRBJ2-2 provide the parts outside the CDR3, is GAGVSQSPSNKVTEKGKDVELRCDPISGHTALYWYRQSLGQGLEFLIYFQGNSAPDKSGLPSDRFSAERTGGSVSTLTIQRTQQEDSAVYLCASSAKATSNTGELFFGEGSRLTVL.

This chain joins TRBV7-6 and TRBJ1-5; maybe TRBD1 (5 bases). V was shortened by 2 bases and J by 1 base, with 9 bases between the two germline ends. Looked up from germline, CDR1 is SGHVS and CDR2 is FNYEAQ. The CDR3 runs to 15 residues. The chain's CDR3 is CASSLSGTSNQPQHF. The CDR3 coding sequence is TGTGCCAGCAGCTTATCTGGGACGAGCAATCAGCCCCAGCATTTT.

This chain connects TRBV12-3 or TRBV12-4 to TRBJ1-1; D is unclear. V was pared by 2 bases and J by 1 base, with 5 bases between. The CDR3 has 13 amino acids. The CDR3, as DNA: TGTGCCAGCAGTTTAACCACGAACACTGAAGCTTTCTTT. Its translation is CASSLTTNTEAFF.

This clone was seen a single time. This specimen includes other DNA sequences encoding the same CDR3. The rearrangement uses TRBV5-1 and TRBJ2-5, with D perhaps matching TRBD2 (5 bases). Per the germline V gene, CDR1 is SGHRS and CDR2 is YFSETQ. Trimming cost V 4 bases and J 1 base, with 8 bases left between them. CDR3 length: 13 amino acids. The chain's CDR3 is CASSRGLQETQYF. CDR3 sequence (DNA): TGCGCCAGCAGCCGAGGGCTCCAAGAGACCCAGTACTTC.

This chain connects TRBV2 to TRBJ1-4; D gene ambiguous. The V gene's germline CDR1 is SNHLY and CDR2 FYNNEI. The CDR3 covers 12 residues. V was shortened by 11 bases and J by 0 bases, with 7 bases between the two germline ends. CDR3 amino acids: CAGGSTNEKLFF. The CDR3 region has the DNA TGTGCCGGAGGATCAACTAATGAAAAACTGTTTTTT.

The chain links TRBV5-1 to TRBJ1-6; maybe TRBD1 (6 bases). The CDR3 consists of 15 residues. CDR1 SGHRS and CDR2 YFSETQ come from the germline V gene. Trimming shortened V by 4 bases and J by 8 bases, and 16 bases separated the two germline ends. The CDR3: CASSQSGTKDSPLHF. The CDR3 nucleotides read TGCGCCAGCAGCCAGTCCGGGACAAAGGATTCACCCCTCCACTTT.

This clone was detected a few times. The genes are TRBV3-1 (or the pseudogene TRBV3-2) and TRBJ1-2; TRBD1 aligns across 8 bases. V lost 2 bases and J lost 4; bases outside the gene matches: 12. This CDR3 is built from 17 residues. CDR1 is LGHDT, CDR2 YNNKEL, per germline (reference sequence). CDR3 amino acids: CASSQRPQGARGYGYTF. In nucleotides, the CDR3 is TGTGCCAGCAGCCAACGACCCCAGGGGGCGCGGGGCTATGGCTACACCTTC.

The chain couples TRBV19 to TRBJ1-1; possible D gene TRBD1, 5 bases. This CDR3 has 14 amino acids. Between the trimmed V and J ends, which lost 1 base and 1 base, there was a span of 7 bases. The germline V gene encodes CDR1 LNHDA and CDR2 SQIVND (reference sequence). The CDR3, as DNA: TGTGCCAGTAGTATAGGCAGGGAGAACACTGAAGCTTTCTTT. Translating it yields CASSIGRENTEAFF.

J is TRBJ2-5 and V is TRBV30; 12 nucleotides align to TRBD2. J was trimmed by 7 bases and V by 1 base; bases with no gene match: 10. The CDR3 totals 16 residues. The germline gives CDR1 GTSNPN, CDR2 SVGIG (reference sequence). CDR3 amino acids: CAWSARSSGGAWTQYF. In DNA, the CDR3 is TGTGCCTGGAGTGCACGATCTAGCGGGGGGGCGTGGACCCAGTACTTC.

The chain couples TRBV7-9 to TRBJ2-3, with TRBD2 identical over 8 bases. The CDR3 contains 16 residues. V dropped 3 bases and J dropped 4; count of bases not matched to a gene: 9. Germline V gene data show CDR1 as SEHNR and CDR2 as FQNEAQ (reference sequence). The CDR3 sequence: CASSLRYGGAADTQYF. CDR3 DNA sequence: TGTGCCAGCAGCTTGCGTTACGGGGGGGCCGCAGATACGCAGTATTTT.

This clone has only a few counts. The chain is built from TRBV21-1 and TRBJ2-7; the table's D call, TRBD1, was not checked against the DNA. TRBV21-1 is marked as a pseudogene. The CDR3 has 15 residues. CDR3 DNA sequence: TGTGCCAGCAGCAAAGGACAGGGGATTCCCTACGAGCAGTACGTC. It encodes CASSKGQGIPYEQYV.

The chain has TRBV6-2 or TRBV6-3 and TRBJ1-5, with 9 bases that match TRBD1. Germline V CDR1 and CDR2: MNHEY, SVGEGT. This CDR3 contains 13 residues. The J segment lost 7 bases and the V segment lost 5 bases, leaving 3 bases of the junction unmatched. CDR3 DNA: TGTGCCAGCAGTCCACAGGGGGCCCAGCCCCAGCATTTT. This encodes CASSPQGAQPQHF.

The chain recombines TRBV6-4 with TRBJ1-2; maybe TRBD1 (5 bases). Trimming removed 6 bases from V and 4 bases from J, with 12 bases in between. The germline CDR1 and CDR2 sequences are MRHNA and SNTAGT. The CDR3 covers 13 residues. The CDR3 nucleotides are TGTGCCAGCAGGGCGACAGCCAGCTATGGCTACACCTTC. It codes for CASRATASYGYTF.

The V gene is TRBV5-1, the J gene TRBJ1-1; D remains ambiguous. Trimming removed 0 bases at V and 0 bases at J, with 9 bases between. Per germline, CDR1 SGHRS and CDR2 YFSETQ. CDR3 length equals 15 residues. The chain's CDR3 is CASSLDRPLNTEAFF. The CDR3 coding sequence is TGCGCCAGCAGCTTGGACAGACCTCTGAACACTGAAGCTTTCTTT.

The rearrangement joins TRBV27 to TRBJ2-1; the D is unclear. The CDR3 contains 14 residues. V lost 8 bases to trimming and J lost 0 bases, with 11 bases between them. Germline V gene lookup returns CDR1 MNHEY and CDR2 SMNVEV (reference sequence). CDR3 DNA sequence: TGTGCCAGCTCTCAGCAGCCCTCCTACAATGAGCAGTTCTTC. It codes for CASSQQPSYNEQFF.

The chain uses TRBV3-1 (or the pseudogene TRBV3-2) and TRBJ1-1; D remains ambiguous. Looked up from germline, CDR1 is LGHDT and CDR2 is YNNKEL (reference sequence). V shed 4 bases and J shed 0 bases, with 9 bases lying between them. The CDR3 consists of 14 residues. In DNA form, the CDR3 reads TGTGCCAGCAGCCGAGCCACAGTGAACACTGAAGCTTTCTTT. This sequence encodes CASSRATVNTEAFF.

The chain carries TRBV9 and TRBJ1-6, with 9 bases lining up with TRBD1. The V gene end was trimmed by 3 bases and the J gene end by 14 bases; junction bases not matched to a gene: 9. Germline V gene sequence: CDR1 SGDLS, CDR2 YYNGEE. This CDR3 spans 14 amino acids. CDR3 DNA sequence: TGTGCCAGCAGCGCCGGGGACAGGGAGGATTCCCTCCACTTT. This translates into CASSAGDREDSLHF.

The rearrangement joins TRBV6-1 to TRBJ1-2; D perhaps matches TRBD1 (6 bases). There are 14 residues in the CDR3. V was shortened by 3 bases and J by 2 bases, with 10 bases between the two germline ends. Germline loops: CDR1 MNHNS, CDR2 SASEGT. In DNA form, the CDR3 reads TGTGCCAGCAGTGACGGGGGGGCGAACTATGGCTACACCTTC. Protein: CASSDGGANYGYTF.

The chain recombines TRBV6-5 with TRBJ1-1; D perhaps matches TRBD1 (5 bases). The CDR3 spans 13 residues. V was trimmed by 6 bases and J by 5 bases, leaving 13 bases between them. Germline values: CDR1 MNHEY, CDR2 SVGAGI. The DNA for the CDR3 is TGTGCCAGCAGCTTCAGGGAAGCGACTGAAGCTTTCTTT. It is translated as CASSFREATEAFF.

The chain couples TRBV28 to TRBJ1-5; D perhaps matches TRBD1 (6 bases). Germline CDR1 reads MDHEN; CDR2 reads SYDVKM. With 1 base removed from V and 3 bases from J, the gap between germline ends came to 10 bases. The length of the CDR3 is 15 residues. CDR3 nucleotides: TGTGCCAGCAGTTTATATTCAGGGGTCAATCAGCCCCAGCATTTT. Protein sequence: CASSLYSGVNQPQHF.